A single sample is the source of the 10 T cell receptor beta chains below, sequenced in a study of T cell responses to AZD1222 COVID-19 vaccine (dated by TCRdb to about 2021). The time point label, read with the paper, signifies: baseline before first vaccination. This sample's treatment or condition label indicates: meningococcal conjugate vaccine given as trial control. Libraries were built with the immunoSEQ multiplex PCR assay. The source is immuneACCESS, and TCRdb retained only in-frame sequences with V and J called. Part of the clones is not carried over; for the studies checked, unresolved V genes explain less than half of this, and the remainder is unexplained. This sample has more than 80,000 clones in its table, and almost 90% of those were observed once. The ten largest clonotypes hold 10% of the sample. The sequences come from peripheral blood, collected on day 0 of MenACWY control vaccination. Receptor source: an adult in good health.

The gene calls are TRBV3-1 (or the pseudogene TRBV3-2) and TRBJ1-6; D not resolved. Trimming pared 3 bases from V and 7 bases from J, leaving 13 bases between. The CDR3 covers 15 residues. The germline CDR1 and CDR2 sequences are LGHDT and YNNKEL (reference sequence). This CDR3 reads CASSQASRVNSPLHF. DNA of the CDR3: TGTGCCAGCAGCCAGGCGTCCCGGGTGAATTCACCCCTCCACTTT.

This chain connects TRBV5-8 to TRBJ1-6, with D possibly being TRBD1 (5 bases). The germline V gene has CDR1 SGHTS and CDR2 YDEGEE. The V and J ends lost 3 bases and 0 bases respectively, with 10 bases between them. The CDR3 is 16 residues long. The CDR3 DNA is TGTGCCAGCAGCTCGAGACAGAGCTCCTATAATTCACCCCTCCACTTT. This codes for CASSSRQSSYNSPLHF.

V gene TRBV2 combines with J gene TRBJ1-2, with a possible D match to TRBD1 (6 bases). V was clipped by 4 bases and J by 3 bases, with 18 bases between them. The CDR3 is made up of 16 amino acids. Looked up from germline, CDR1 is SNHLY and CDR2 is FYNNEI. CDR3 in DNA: TGTGCCAGCAGTGGGGGAGTCAGGGGTAACGACTATGGCTACACCTTC. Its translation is CASSGGVRGNDYGYTF.

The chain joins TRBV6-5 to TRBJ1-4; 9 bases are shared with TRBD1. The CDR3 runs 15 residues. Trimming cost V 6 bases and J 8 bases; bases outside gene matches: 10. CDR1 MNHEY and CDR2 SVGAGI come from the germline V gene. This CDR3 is CASRSTGGWEEKLFF. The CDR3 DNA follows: TGTGCCAGCAGATCTACAGGGGGCTGGGAGGAAAAACTGTTTTTT.

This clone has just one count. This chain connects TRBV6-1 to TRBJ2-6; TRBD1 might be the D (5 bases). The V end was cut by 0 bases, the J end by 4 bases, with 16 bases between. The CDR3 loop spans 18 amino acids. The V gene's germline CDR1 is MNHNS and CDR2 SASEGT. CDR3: CASSEALRWGSGANVLTF. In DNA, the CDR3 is TGTGCCAGCAGTGAAGCGCTTCGTTGGGGCTCGGGGGCCAACGTCCTGACTTTC.

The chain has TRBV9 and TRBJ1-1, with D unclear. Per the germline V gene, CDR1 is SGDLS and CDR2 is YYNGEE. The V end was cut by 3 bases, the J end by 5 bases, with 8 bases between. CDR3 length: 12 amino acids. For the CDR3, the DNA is TGTGCCAGCAGCGGGCGGGGTACTGAAGCTTTCTTT. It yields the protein CASSGRGTEAFF.

The CDR3 nucleotides read TGTGCCTGGACCCAGGGACTTAGCAATCAGCCCCAGCATTTT. It specifies CAWTQGLSNQPQHF. This chain links TRBV30 with TRBJ1-5; D perhaps matches TRBD1 (5 bases). The CDR3 contains 14 residues. V gave up 4 bases and J gave up 0 bases, with 10 bases separating them. Germline CDR1 and CDR2: GTSNPN and SVGIG (reference sequence).

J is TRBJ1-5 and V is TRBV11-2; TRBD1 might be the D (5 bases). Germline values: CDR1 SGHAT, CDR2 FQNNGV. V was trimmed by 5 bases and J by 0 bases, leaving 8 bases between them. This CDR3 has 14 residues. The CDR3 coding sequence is TGTGCCAGCAGCGGGGGGAATAGCAATCAGCCCCAGCATTTT. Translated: CASSGGNSNQPQHF.

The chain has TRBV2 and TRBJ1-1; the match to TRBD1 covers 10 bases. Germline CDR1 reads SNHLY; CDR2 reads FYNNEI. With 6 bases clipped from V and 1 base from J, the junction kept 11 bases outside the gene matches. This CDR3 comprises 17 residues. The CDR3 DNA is TGTGCCAGCAGCGCCGGGACAGGGGTGGCAGGGAACACTGAAGCTTTCTTT. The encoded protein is CASSAGTGVAGNTEAFF.

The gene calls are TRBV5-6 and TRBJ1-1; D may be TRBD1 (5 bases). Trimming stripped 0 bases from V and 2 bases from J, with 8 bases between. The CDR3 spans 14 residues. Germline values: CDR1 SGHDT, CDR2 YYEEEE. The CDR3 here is CASSLVGGNTEAFF. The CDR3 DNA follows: TGTGCCAGCAGCTTGGTTGGGGGAAACACTGAAGCTTTCTTT. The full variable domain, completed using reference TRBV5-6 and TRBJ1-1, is DAGVTQSPTHLIKTRGQQVTLRCSPKSGHDTVSWYQQALGQGPQFIFQYYEEEERQRGNFPDRFSGHQFPNYSSELNVNALLLGDSALYLCASSLVGGNTEAFFGQGTRLTVV.